These 5 T cell receptor beta chains were all obtained from the same sample, sequenced in a study of T cell responses to AZD1222 COVID-19 vaccine. Generated by immunoSEQ multiplex PCR, the TCRdb table keeps only in-frame clones and is missing some. The sample consists of tens of thousands of clones, approximately 90% of them appearing once. This material consisted of peripheral blood, taken 28 days after the second AZD1222 dose. Receptors were obtained from an adult who received the AZD1222 COVID-19 vaccine.

J is TRBJ2-1 and V is TRBV7-9; possible D gene TRBD1, 5 bases. V was shortened by 2 bases and J by 7 bases, with 12 bases between the two germline ends. The CDR3 is 14 amino acids. Per the germline V gene, CDR1 is SEHNR and CDR2 is FQNEAQ (reference sequence). CDR3 protein: CASSLQGLWNEQFF. CDR3 sequence (DNA): TGTGCCAGCAGCTTACAGGGTCTTTGGAATGAGCAGTTCTTC.

The rearrangement joins TRBV5-4 to TRBJ2-3; no reliable D call. V was pared by 4 bases and J by 0 bases, with 9 bases between. CDR1 and CDR2 (germline): SGHNT, YYREEE (reference sequence). The CDR3 extends over 14 amino acids. The CDR3 is CASSAASSTDTQYF. CDR3 sequence (DNA): TGTGCCAGCAGCGCAGCGTCTAGCACAGATACGCAGTATTTT.

The chain uses TRBV5-1 and TRBJ1-5; D possibly corresponds to TRBD1 (6 bases). Germline CDR1 and CDR2: SGHRS and YFSETQ. The germline V and J ends were trimmed by 4 bases and 4 bases, with 15 bases remaining between them. The CDR3 runs 15 residues. The CDR3 spells CASSREGTSNQPQHF. The CDR3 bases are TGCGCCAGCAGCCGCGAGGGGACATCAAATCAGCCCCAGCATTTT.

The chain is built from TRBV5-1 and TRBJ2-3; 10 bases are a match to TRBD2. V shed 5 bases, J shed 3 bases, and the junction held 3 bases outside the gene matches. Germline CDR1 SGHRS, CDR2 YFSETQ. This CDR3 is 14 amino acids long. The CDR3 region has the DNA TGCGCCAGCAGGGGTAGCGGGGGGACAGATACGCAGTATTTT. Translation: CASRGSGGTDTQYF.

This chain links TRBV5-1 with TRBJ2-3; 10 bases are shared with TRBD2. Germline lookup yields CDR1 SGHRS and CDR2 YFSETQ. The CDR3 sequence is 16 residues long. The V segment lost 1 base and the J segment 3 bases; nucleotides outside the gene matches: 5. The CDR3 coding sequence is TGCGCCAGCAGCTTGAATAAAGCGGGGGGGACAGATACGCAGTATTTT. This encodes CASSLNKAGGTDTQYF.